The clone carrying this T cell receptor (beta chain) was detected only once. The method was immunoSEQ multiplex PCR; TCRdb's version includes in-frame clones alone and lacks a portion of them. Counted here are 70,000 to 85,000 clones, about 89% occurring once; the ten biggest clones make up approximately 1.9%. Germline assignment: CDR1 MDHEN and CDR2 SYDVKM. This CDR3 spans 14 amino acids. J was trimmed by 5 bases and V by 4 bases; bases with no gene match: 7. This record comes from a study of blood T cell repertoires in COVID-19. The chain carries TRBV28 and TRBJ2-7, with TRBD1 matching 8 bases. This TCR came from a woman aged 55-69 years with acute or convalescent COVID-19. The material sequenced was peripheral blood. This CDR3 reads CASSSTGEMNEQYF. CDR3 coding DNA: TGTGCCAGCAGTTCGACAGGGGAAATGAACGAGCAGTACTTC.